This note documents a single TCR beta chain sequence. The antigen is not known. The data were produced by immunoSEQ multiplex PCR, yet TCRdb's version contains in-frame clones alone and is incomplete. The table includes about a million clones, 60% to 85% detected once. This entry is derived from a study of shared clonotypes between healthy human individuals. Regarding the study as a whole: What rarefaction showed was incomplete sorted-subset sequencing despite large depth. Several donors held about 5% of naive CD4 clonotypes in common.

Each of the donors was a healthy adult who was HIV-negative and had not had a recent acute infection or vaccination. The CDR3 spans 15 residues. V lost 6 bases and J lost 4; bases outside the gene matches: 11. Germline lookup yields CDR1 ENHRY and CDR2 SYGVKD. The chain combines TRBV10-3 with TRBJ2-5; the match to TRBD2 covers 7 bases. The sequencing input was memory CD4+ T cells sorted from blood. Subset indicated: CD45RA-negative fraction. The clonotype originates from a man younger than 35 in good health. The CDR3 loop reads CAIRGGSLSGETQYF. For the CDR3, the DNA is TGTGCCATCAGGGGGGGGTCCCTATCCGGAGAGACCCAGTACTTC.